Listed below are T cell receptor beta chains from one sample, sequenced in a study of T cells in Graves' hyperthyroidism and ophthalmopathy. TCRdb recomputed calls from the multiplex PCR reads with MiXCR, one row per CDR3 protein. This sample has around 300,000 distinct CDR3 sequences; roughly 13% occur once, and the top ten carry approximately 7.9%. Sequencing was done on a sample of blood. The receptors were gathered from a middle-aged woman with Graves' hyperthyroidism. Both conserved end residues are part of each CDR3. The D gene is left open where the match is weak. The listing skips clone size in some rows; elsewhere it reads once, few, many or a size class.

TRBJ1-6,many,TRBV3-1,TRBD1,CASSQEQGVSPLHF,TGTGCCAGCAGCCAAGAACAGGGGGTTTCACCCCTCCACTTT
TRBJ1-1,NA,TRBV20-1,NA,CSATRTVNTEAFF,TGCAGTGCTACCAGGACGGTGAACACTGAAGCTTTCTTT
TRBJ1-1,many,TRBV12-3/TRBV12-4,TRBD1,CASSPTGFTEAFF,TGTGCCAGCAGTCCGACAGGGTTCACTGAAGCTTTCTTT
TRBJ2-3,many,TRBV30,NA,CAWSVQADTQYF,TGTGCCTGGAGTGTACAGGCAGATACGCAGTATTTT
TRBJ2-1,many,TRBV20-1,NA,CSRRRAGRDEQFF,TGCAGTAGACGGCGGGCGGGGCGCGATGAGCAGTTCTTC
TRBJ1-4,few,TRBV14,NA,CASSLRQIGKLFF,TGTGCCAGCAGCTTAAGACAGATTGGAAAACTGTTTTTT
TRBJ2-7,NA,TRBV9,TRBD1,CASSPRQGSGRGEQYF,TGTGCCAGCAGCCCAAGACAGGGCTCCGGCCGAGGCGAGCAGTACTTC
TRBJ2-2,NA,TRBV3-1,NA,CASSRRWGELFF,TGTGCCAGCAGCCGGAGGTGGGGGGAGCTGTTTTTT
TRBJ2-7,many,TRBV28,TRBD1,CASATQTGGNRGSWYEQYF,TGTGCCAGCGCCACCCAAACCGGCGGCAACAGGGGATCTTGGTACGAGCAGTACTTC
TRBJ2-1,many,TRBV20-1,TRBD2,CSARGTGGLYEQFF,TGCAGTGCTAGAGGAACGGGAGGCCTCTATGAGCAGTTCTTC
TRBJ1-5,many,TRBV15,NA,CATSRDEGFMRPQHF,TGTGCCACCAGCAGAGATGAGGGGTTCATGAGGCCCCAGCATTTT
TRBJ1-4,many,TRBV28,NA,CASSFGRANEKLFF,TGTGCCAGCAGTTTTGGACGGGCTAATGAAAAACTGTTTTTT
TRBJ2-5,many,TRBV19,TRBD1,CASSMVTGASQETQYF,TGTGCCAGTAGTATGGTGACAGGGGCCTCTCAAGAGACCCAGTACTTC
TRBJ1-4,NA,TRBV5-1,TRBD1,CASSVVGTANEKLFF,TGCGCCAGCAGCGTAGTCGGGACAGCTAATGAAAAACTGTTTTTT
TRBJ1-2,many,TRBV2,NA,CASIALLSSQYGYTF,TGTGCCAGCATTGCTCTGTTAAGCTCCCAATATGGCTACACCTTC
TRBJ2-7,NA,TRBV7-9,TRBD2,CASSLASGVTYEQYF,TGTGCCAGCAGCTTAGCTAGCGGGGTCACCTACGAGCAGTACTTC
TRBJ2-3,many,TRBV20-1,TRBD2,CSFGEGQDTQYF,TGCAGCTTCGGGGAGGGGCAGGATACGCAGTATTTT
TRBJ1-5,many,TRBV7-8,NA,CASSSPRGQGHQPQHF,TGTGCCAGCAGCTCCCCGCGTGGCCAGGGACATCAGCCCCAGCATTTT
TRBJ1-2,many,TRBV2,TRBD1,CASSEGNRGRGYTF,TGTGCCAGCAGTGAAGGGAACAGGGGGCGAGGCTACACCTTC
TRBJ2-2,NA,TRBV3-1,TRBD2,CASSQESWLAGDNTGELFF,TGTGCCAGCAGCCAAGAGTCCTGGCTAGCGGGCGATAACACCGGGGAGCTGTTTTTT
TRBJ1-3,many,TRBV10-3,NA,CAITEQSSGNTIYF,TGTGCCATCACCGAACAGAGCTCTGGAAACACCATATATTTT
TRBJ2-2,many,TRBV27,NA,CASSRVPSGELFF,TGTGCCAGCTCCCGGGTCCCATCGGGGGAGCTGTTTTTT
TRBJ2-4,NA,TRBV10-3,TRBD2,CAISEFPVGGNIQYF,TGTGCCATCAGTGAGTTCCCGGTGGGGGGGAACATTCAGTACTTC
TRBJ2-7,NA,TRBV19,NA,CASSWSGGAYEQYF,TGTGCCAGTAGTTGGTCGGGTGGGGCCTACGAGCAGTACTTC
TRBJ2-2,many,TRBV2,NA,CASRKDSYTGELFF,TGTGCCAGCAGGAAGGACAGTTACACCGGGGAGCTGTTTTTT
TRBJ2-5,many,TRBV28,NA,CASRGTVTVYF,TGTGCCAGCAGGGGGACGGTAACAGTGTACTTC
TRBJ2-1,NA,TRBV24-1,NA,CATSDLANEQFF,TGTGCCACCAGCGATTTAGCAAATGAGCAGTTCTTC
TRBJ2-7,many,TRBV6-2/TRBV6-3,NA,CASRTGGRYEQYF,TGTGCCAGCAGGACCGGGGGGCGCTACGAGCAGTACTTC
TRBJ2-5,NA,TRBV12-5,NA,CASGSPDSLKGTQYF,TGTGCTAGTGGCTCCCCGGACAGCCTAAAGGGGACCCAGTACTTC
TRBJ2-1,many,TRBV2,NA,CASRPGGLSSNEQFF,TGTGCCAGTAGACCCGGAGGCCTCTCGAGTAATGAGCAGTTCTTC
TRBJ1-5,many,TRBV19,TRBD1,CASGGQGGRNQPQHF,TGTGCCAGTGGAGGACAGGGAGGTCGCAATCAGCCCCAGCATTTT
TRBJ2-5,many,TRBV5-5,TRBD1,CASSSHGQGGQETQYF,TGTGCCAGCAGCTCCCACGGACAGGGTGGGCAAGAGACCCAGTACTTC
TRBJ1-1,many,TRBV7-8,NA,CASSLGRRGTEAFF,TGTGCCAGCAGCCTGGGGAGACGAGGCACTGAAGCTTTCTTT
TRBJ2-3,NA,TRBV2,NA,CASSGRNTLTDTQYF,TGTGCCAGCAGTGGACGGAATACTCTCACAGATACGCAGTATTTT